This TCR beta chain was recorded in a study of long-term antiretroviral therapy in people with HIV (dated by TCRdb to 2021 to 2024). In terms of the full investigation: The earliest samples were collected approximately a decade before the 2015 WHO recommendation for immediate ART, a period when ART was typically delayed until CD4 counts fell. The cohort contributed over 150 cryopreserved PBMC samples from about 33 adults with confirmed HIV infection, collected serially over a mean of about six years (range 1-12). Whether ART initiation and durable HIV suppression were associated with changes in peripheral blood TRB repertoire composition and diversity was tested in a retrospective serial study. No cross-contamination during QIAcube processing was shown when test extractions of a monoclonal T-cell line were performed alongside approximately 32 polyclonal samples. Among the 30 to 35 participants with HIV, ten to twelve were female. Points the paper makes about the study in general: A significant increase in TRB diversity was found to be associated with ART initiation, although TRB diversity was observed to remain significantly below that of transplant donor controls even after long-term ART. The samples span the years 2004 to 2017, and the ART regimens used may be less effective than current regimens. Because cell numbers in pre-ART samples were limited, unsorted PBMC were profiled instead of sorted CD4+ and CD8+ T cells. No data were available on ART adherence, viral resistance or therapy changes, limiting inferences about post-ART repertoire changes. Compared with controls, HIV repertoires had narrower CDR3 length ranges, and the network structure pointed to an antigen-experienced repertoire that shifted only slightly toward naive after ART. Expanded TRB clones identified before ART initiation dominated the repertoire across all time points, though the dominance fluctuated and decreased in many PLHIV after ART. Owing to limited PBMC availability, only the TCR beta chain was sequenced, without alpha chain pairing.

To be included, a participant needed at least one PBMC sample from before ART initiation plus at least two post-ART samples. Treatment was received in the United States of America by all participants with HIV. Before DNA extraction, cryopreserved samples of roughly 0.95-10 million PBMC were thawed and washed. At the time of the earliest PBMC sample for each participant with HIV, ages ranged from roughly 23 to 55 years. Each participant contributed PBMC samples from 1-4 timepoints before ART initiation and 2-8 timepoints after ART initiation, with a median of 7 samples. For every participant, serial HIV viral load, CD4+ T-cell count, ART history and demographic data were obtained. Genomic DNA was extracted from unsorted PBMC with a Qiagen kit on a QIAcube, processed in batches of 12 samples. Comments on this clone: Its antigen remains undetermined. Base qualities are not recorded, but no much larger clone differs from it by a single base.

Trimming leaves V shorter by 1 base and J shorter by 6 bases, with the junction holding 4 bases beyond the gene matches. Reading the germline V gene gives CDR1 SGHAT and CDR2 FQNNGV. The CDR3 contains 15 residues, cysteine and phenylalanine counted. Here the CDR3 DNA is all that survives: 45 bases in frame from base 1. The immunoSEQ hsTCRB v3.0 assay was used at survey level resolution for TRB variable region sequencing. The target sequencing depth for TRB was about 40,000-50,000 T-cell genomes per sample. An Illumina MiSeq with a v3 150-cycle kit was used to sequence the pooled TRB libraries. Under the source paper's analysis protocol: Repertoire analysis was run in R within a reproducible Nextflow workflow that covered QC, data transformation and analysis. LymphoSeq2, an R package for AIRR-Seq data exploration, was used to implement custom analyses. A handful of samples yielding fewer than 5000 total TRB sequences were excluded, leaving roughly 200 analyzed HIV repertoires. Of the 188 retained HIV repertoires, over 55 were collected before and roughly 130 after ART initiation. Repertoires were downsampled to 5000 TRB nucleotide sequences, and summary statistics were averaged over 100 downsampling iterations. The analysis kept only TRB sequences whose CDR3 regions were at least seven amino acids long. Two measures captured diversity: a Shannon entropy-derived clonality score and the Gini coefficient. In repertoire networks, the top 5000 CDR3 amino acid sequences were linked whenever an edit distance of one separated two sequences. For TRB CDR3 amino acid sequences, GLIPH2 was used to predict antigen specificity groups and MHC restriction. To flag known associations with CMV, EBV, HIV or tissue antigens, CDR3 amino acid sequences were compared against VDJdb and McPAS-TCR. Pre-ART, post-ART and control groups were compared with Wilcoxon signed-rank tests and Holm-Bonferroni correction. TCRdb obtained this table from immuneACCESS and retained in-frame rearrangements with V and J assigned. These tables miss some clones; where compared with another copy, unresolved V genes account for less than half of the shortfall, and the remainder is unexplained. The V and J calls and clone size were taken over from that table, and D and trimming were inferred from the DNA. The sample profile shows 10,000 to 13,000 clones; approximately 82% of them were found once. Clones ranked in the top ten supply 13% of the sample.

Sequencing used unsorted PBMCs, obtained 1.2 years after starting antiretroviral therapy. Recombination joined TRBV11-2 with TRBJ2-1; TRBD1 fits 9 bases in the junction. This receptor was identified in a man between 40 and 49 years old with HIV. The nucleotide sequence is TGTGCCAGCAGCTTAGGGGACAGGGCTGTCAATGAGCAGTTCTTC. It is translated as CASSLGDRAVNEQFF.